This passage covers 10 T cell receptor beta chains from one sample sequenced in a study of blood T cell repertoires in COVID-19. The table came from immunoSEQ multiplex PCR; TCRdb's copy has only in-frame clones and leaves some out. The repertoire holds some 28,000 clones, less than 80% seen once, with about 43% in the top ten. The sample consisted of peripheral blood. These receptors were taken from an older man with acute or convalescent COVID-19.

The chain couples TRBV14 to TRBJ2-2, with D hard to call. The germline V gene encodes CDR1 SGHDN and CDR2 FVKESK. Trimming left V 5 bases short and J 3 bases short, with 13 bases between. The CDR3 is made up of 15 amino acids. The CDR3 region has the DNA TGTGCCAGCAGCAAAGCCAGTGGGCACACCGGGGAGCTGTTTTTT. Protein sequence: CASSKASGHTGELFF.

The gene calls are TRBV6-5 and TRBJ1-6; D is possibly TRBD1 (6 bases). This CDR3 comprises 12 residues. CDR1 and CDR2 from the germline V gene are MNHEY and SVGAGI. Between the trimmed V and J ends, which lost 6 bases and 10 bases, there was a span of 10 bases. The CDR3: CASRTGQSPLHF. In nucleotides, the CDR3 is TGTGCCAGCAGAACAGGGCAATCACCCCTCCACTTT.

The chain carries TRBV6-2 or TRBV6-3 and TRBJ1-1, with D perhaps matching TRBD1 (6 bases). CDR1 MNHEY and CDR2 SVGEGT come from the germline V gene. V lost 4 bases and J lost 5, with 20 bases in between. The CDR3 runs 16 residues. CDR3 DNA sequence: TGTGCCAGCAGTTTTATGGGGGAGGGGGTACGAACTGAAGCTTTCTTT. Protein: CASSFMGEGVRTEAFF.

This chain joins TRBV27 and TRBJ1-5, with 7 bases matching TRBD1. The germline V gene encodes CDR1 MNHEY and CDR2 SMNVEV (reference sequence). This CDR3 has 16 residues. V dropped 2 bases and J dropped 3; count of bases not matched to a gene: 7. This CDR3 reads CASSLGGTALNQPQHF. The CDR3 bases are TGTGCCAGCAGTTTAGGGGGGACAGCGCTCAATCAGCCCCAGCATTTT.

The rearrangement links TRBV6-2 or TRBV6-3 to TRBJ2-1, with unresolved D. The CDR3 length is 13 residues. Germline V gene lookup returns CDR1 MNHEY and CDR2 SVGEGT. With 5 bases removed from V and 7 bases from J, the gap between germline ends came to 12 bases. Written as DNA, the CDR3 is TGTGCCAGCAGTACCACACCTCCGAATGAGCAGTTCTTC. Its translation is CASSTTPPNEQFF.

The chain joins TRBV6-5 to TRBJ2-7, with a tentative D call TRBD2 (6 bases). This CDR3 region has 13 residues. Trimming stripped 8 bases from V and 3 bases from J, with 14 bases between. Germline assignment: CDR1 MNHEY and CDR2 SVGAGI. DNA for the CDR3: TGTGCCAGCCTGGGGGGACTTGGCTACGAGCAGTACTTC. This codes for CASLGGLGYEQYF.

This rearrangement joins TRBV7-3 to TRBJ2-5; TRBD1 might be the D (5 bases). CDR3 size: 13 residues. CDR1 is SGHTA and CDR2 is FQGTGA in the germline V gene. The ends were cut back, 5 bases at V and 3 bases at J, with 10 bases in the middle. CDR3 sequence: CASSMQGKETQYF. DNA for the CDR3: TGTGCCAGCAGCATGCAGGGTAAAGAGACCCAGTACTTC.

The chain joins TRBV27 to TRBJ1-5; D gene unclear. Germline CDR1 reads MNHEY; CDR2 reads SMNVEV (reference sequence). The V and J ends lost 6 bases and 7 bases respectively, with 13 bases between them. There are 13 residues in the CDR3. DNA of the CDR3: TGTGCCAGCAGCCACTCCGAGGAACAGCCCCAGCATTTT. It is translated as CASSHSEEQPQHF.

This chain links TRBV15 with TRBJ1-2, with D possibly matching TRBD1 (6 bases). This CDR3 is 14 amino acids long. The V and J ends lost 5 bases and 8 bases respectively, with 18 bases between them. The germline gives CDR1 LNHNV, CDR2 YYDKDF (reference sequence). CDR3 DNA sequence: TGTGCCACCAGCGGTTCAGGACAGATACAGGGCTACACCTTC. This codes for CATSGSGQIQGYTF.

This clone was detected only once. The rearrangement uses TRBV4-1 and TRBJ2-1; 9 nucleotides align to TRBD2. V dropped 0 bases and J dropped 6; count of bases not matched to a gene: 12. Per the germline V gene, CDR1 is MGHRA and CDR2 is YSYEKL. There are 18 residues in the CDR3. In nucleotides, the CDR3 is TGCGCCAGCAGCCAAGATTTTCTACGGCTAGCGGGAACCAATGAGCAGTTCTTC. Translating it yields CASSQDFLRLAGTNEQFF.